This passage covers 21 T cell receptor beta chains from one sample sequenced in a study of T cell responses to AZD1222 COVID-19 vaccine. Produced via immunoSEQ multiplex PCR; TCRdb's table is partial and in-frame only. The sample has around 140,000 clones; 92% are singletons. The source material was peripheral blood, sampled 28 days after the second AZD1222 dose. The receptors here all came from an adult who received the AZD1222 COVID-19 vaccine.

The rearrangement joins TRBV29-1 to TRBJ2-6; no reliable D call. The V gene's germline CDR1 is SQVTM and CDR2 ANQGSEA. With 5 bases removed from V and 1 base from J, the gap between germline ends came to 3 bases. The CDR3 contains 12 residues. CDR3 in DNA: TGCAGCGTTCGATCTGGGGCCAACGTCCTGACTTTC. As protein: CSVRSGANVLTF. The whole variable domain, remainder taken from reference TRBV29-1 and TRBJ2-6, is SAVISQKPSRDICQRGTSLTIQCQVDSQVTMMFWYRQQPGQSLTLIATANQGSEATYESGFVIDKFPISRPNLTFSTLTVSNMSPEDSSIYLCSVRSGANVLTFGAGSRLTVL.

The genes are TRBV27 and TRBJ1-1; TRBD1 might be the D (6 bases). The CDR3 sequence is 13 residues long. Germline V gives CDR1 MNHEY, CDR2 SMNVEV (reference sequence). V was pared by 5 bases and J by 6 bases, with 13 bases between. The CDR3 coding sequence is TGTGCCAGCAGTCCTTGGACAGACTCTGAAGCTTTCTTT. The encoded protein is CASSPWTDSEAFF.

This clone showed up just once. V is TRBV19 and J is TRBJ2-1; 10 bases map to TRBD2. Per germline, CDR1 LNHDA and CDR2 SQIVND (reference sequence). This CDR3 spans 16 amino acids. V lost 6 bases, J lost 0 bases, and 5 bases stayed unmatched. The CDR3 nucleotides read TGTGCCAGTAGAACGACTAGCGGGCGCTCCTACAATGAGCAGTTCTTC. It encodes CASRTTSGRSYNEQFF.

The chain couples TRBV19 to TRBJ2-7, with TRBD1 matching over 9 bases. The CDR3 sequence is 16 residues long. Germline-derived CDR1 and CDR2 are LNHDA and SQIVND (reference sequence). J lost 4 bases, V lost 2 bases, and 9 bases had no gene match. In nucleotides, the CDR3 is TGTGCCAGTAGTATAAACCCGGGACAGGGTTTTTACGAGCAGTACTTC. It translates to CASSINPGQGFYEQYF.

The genes are TRBV9 and TRBJ2-1, with TRBD2 matching over 7 bases. V gave up 2 bases and J gave up 7 bases; unmatched junction bases: 6. CDR3 length equals 14 residues. Germline-derived CDR1 and CDR2 are SGDLS and YYNGEE. In DNA form, the CDR3 reads TGTGCCAGCAGCGTCAGCGGGACCAGGAATGAGCAGTTCTTC. It encodes CASSVSGTRNEQFF.

The chain couples TRBV7-9 to TRBJ2-7; 9 bases agree with TRBD1. With V trimmed by 2 bases and J by 4 bases, 9 bases remained unmatched. This CDR3 is built from 16 residues. Germline assignment: CDR1 SEHNR and CDR2 FQNEAQ (reference sequence). The DNA of the CDR3 is TGTGCCAGCAGCTTAATTATGGGGACAGGGAATTACGAGCAGTACTTC. This sequence encodes CASSLIMGTGNYEQYF.

V and J are TRBV13 and TRBJ1-2, with D hard to call. The CDR3 covers 15 residues. Trimming pared 1 base from V and 0 bases from J, leaving 9 bases between. Germline CDR1 PRHDT, CDR2 FYEKMQ (reference sequence). The CDR3 region is CASSLATGANYGYTF. DNA for the CDR3: TGTGCCAGCAGCTTAGCGACGGGAGCTAACTATGGCTACACCTTC.

The chain carries TRBV18 and TRBJ1-1; D unresolved. Germline CDR1 is KGHSH and CDR2 is LQKENI. CDR3 length equals 14 residues. The V end lost 4 bases, the J end lost 6 bases, and 15 bases lay between the germline ends. CDR3 amino acids: CASSLGVRDAEAFF. Here the CDR3 DNA reads TGTGCCAGCTCACTAGGAGTTCGAGACGCTGAAGCTTTCTTT.

This chain uses TRBV15 with TRBJ2-7, with D perhaps matching TRBD2 (5 bases). V was clipped by 1 base and J by 6 bases, with 22 bases between them. The germline CDR1 and CDR2 sequences are LNHNV and YYDKDF (reference sequence). The CDR3 length is 17 residues. DNA for the CDR3: TGTGCCACCAGCAGAGCCGGAATCGGACTCCCCCCGGTCGAGCAGTACTTC. It specifies CATSRAGIGLPPVEQYF.

V usage is TRBV4-1 and J usage is TRBJ1-1, with unresolved D. This CDR3 comprises 18 residues. The germline gives CDR1 MGHRA, CDR2 YSYEKL. Trimming removed 1 base from V and 0 bases from J, with 18 bases in between. For the CDR3, the DNA is TGCGCCAGCAGCCAAGTTGGGTTTTCTGGGATCATGAACACTGAAGCTTTCTTT. Its translation is CASSQVGFSGIMNTEAFF.

V is TRBV6-1 and J is TRBJ2-4; D might be TRBD1 or TRBD2, each matching 5 bases. The germline gives CDR1 MNHNS, CDR2 SASEGT. The CDR3 has 13 amino acids. Between the trimmed V and J ends, which lost 3 bases and 7 bases, there was a span of 10 bases. CDR3 sequence (DNA): TGTGCCAGCAGTGAGTCTTGGGGGAACATTCAGTACTTC. This sequence encodes CASSESWGNIQYF.

The genes are TRBV19 and TRBJ1-5, with 7 bases that match TRBD1. Germline V CDR1 and CDR2: LNHDA, SQIVND (reference sequence). Germline trimming cut 5 bases from V and 6 bases from J; bases unmatched to any gene: 7. The CDR3 runs to 14 residues. CDR3 in DNA: TGTGCCAGTAGTGTTCCACAGGGGCTTCAGCCCCAGCATTTT. Translated, it gives CASSVPQGLQPQHF.

This clone occurred once. The CDR3, as DNA: TGTGCCAGCAGTTCTTGGCAGGGTAACACTGAAGCTTTCTTT. It encodes CASSSWQGNTEAFF. This chain links TRBV27 with TRBJ1-1; tentatively, D is TRBD1 (5 bases). V gave up 4 bases and J gave up 2 bases, with 11 bases separating them. Germline V CDR1 and CDR2: MNHEY, SMNVEV (reference sequence). CDR3 size: 14 residues.

The chain joins TRBV28 to TRBJ2-1; D gene ambiguous. V lost 8 bases, J lost 2 bases, and 10 bases lay in between. This CDR3 contains 13 residues. Looked up from germline, CDR1 is MDHEN and CDR2 is SYDVKM. The CDR3 sequence is CASSAATYNEQFF. Here the CDR3 DNA reads TGTGCCAGCTCGGCGGCTACCTACAATGAGCAGTTCTTC.

The rearrangement links TRBV5-1 to TRBJ1-2; 11 bases map to TRBD1. This CDR3 has 15 residues. Germline V gives CDR1 SGHRS, CDR2 YFSETQ. With V trimmed by 4 bases and J by 3 bases, 5 bases remained unmatched. The CDR3 DNA sequence: TGCGCCAGCAGCCCAGGACAGGGGGCCGACTATGGCTACACCTTC. The encoded protein is CASSPGQGADYGYTF.

The genes are TRBV4-3 and TRBJ2-5; TRBD1 matches at 8 bases. Trimming cost V 2 bases and J 1 base; bases outside gene matches: 12. Germline-derived CDR1 and CDR2 are LGHNA and YSLEER. The CDR3 has 18 amino acids. CDR3 DNA: TGCGCCAGCAGCCAAACAGAGGTCGGGACAGGCCCCCAAGAGACCCAGTACTTC. It translates to CASSQTEVGTGPQETQYF.

The chain is built from TRBV2 and TRBJ1-2; D gene uncertain. This CDR3 region has 14 residues. V dropped 6 bases and J dropped 4 bases, with 15 bases sitting between them. Germline lookup yields CDR1 SNHLY and CDR2 FYNNEI. The CDR3: CASRERGPFYGYTF. CDR3 nucleotide sequence: TGTGCCAGCAGGGAGAGAGGTCCTTTCTATGGCTACACCTTC.

The J gene is TRBJ1-1, the V gene TRBV11-2; a weak D match, TRBD1 (5 bases). From germline, CDR1 is SGHAT and CDR2 FQNNGV. The length of the CDR3 is 13 residues. V was clipped by 5 bases and J by 1 base, with 8 bases between them. CDR3 nucleotides: TGTGCCAGCAGCACTACAGGGAACACTGAAGCTTTCTTT. Protein sequence: CASSTTGNTEAFF.

In this sample, this clone turned up once. The chain combines TRBV5-1 with TRBJ2-3; 14 positions agree with TRBD2. The length of the CDR3 is 16 residues. CDR1 SGHRS and CDR2 YFSETQ come from the germline V gene. The ends lost 4 bases at V and 4 bases at J; junction bases unmatched: 5. The CDR3 DNA reads as TGCGCCAGCAGCCGGGGGACTAGCGGGAGATCAGATACGCAGTATTTT. Protein product: CASSRGTSGRSDTQYF.

The genes are TRBV5-6 and TRBJ2-1, with 7 bases identical to TRBD1. The CDR3 loop spans 15 amino acids. Trimming took 0 bases from V and 0 from J; bases not matched to a gene: 0. The germline V gene has CDR1 SGHDT and CDR2 YYEEEE. The CDR3 here is CASSLGQGSYNEQFF. The CDR3 DNA reads TGTGCCAGCAGCTTGGGACAGGGCTCCTACAATGAGCAGTTCTTC.

The chain links TRBV19 to TRBJ2-7; 11 bases are shared with TRBD1. This CDR3 is 16 amino acids long. Trimming cost V 5 bases and J 3 bases; bases outside gene matches: 9. CDR1 is LNHDA, CDR2 SQIVND, per germline (reference sequence). The CDR3 is CASSPLVGTGGYEQYF. The CDR3, as DNA: TGTGCCAGTAGTCCGCTAGTGGGGACAGGGGGCTACGAGCAGTACTTC.